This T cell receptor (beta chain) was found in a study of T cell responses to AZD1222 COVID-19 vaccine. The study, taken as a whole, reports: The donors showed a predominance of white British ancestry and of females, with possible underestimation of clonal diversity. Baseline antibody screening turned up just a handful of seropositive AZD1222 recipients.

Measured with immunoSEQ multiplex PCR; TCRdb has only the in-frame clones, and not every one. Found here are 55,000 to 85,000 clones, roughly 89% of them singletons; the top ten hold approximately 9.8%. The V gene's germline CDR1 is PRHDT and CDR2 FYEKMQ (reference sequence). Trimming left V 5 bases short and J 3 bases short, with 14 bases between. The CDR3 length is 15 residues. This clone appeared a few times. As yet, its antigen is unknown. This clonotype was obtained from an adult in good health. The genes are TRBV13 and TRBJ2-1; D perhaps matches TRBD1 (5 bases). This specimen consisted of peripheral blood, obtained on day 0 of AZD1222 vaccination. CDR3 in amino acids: CASSPRVASYNEQFF. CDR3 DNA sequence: TGTGCCAGCAGCCCCAGGGTGGCCAGCTACAATGAGCAGTTCTTC.